This T cell receptor beta chain was sequenced during a study of CXCR3-negative and CXCR3-positive naive CD8 T cells. Each TRB cDNA library was prepared by 5' RACE (with UMI labels). Using the 5' RACE reads, TCRdb records one entry per CDR3 protein without DNA. This sample's table reports 50,000 to 65,000 distinct CDR3 sequences. Germline CDR1 is SGDLS and CDR2 is YYNGEE. The CDR3 is 13 residues long. The rearrangement uses TRBV9 and TRBJ2-7; TCRdb selects TRBD2, and the lack of DNA leaves this call unchecked. Input material: naive CXCR3- CD8+ T cells from blood. The subset denotes: CD45RO-CCR7+CD27+CD95- naive CD8+ T cells lacking CXCR3 (TNR3-). This clonotype was sampled from a human donor in good health. Some clones in this sample may be carry-over from other donors' samples. CDR3 sequence: CASSGPSINEQYF. The variable domain in full, with the rest retrieved from reference TRBV9 and TRBJ2-7, is DSGVTQTPKHLITATGQRVTLRCSPRSGDLSVYWYQQSLDQGLQFLIQYYNGEERAKGNILERFSAQQFPDLHSELNLSSLELGDSALYFCASSGPSINEQYFGPGTRLTVT.